The 3 T cell receptor beta chains below come from one sample, sequenced in a study of regulatory T cells in long-lasting Graves disease. Time point specified: newly diagnosed GD, antithyroid drugs for less than 3 months. PBMCs provided the RNA from which the TCR library was made. Both iRepertoire HTBI primers and Arm-PCR of CDR3 regions were used to build the TCR beta libraries. MiXCR was run by TCRdb on the multiplex PCR reads, yielding one entry per CDR3 protein. Here the sample spans 530,000 or so distinct CDR3 sequences, about 14% being singletons. The data were also submitted as part of a second study, on T cells in Graves' hyperthyroidism and ophthalmopathy.

The specimen was peripheral blood mononuclear cells (PBMCs), collected at new diagnosis, from a patient treated with antithyroid drugs. The receptor source for this set is a man aged 25-45 years with Graves disease.

In its sample, this clonotype was seen many times. The chain employs TRBV27 and TRBJ2-1; TRBD2 aligns across 10 bases. Germline values: CDR1 MNHEY, CDR2 SMNVEV (reference sequence). With V trimmed by 5 bases and J by 8 bases, 12 bases remained unmatched. The CDR3 totals 16 residues. The CDR3 nucleotides are TGTGCCAGCAGTCTTCTAGCGGGAGTGGGGGGGGATGAGCAGTTCTTC. This codes for CASSLLAGVGGDEQFF.

This clonotype was detected a few times. This rearrangement joins TRBV20-1 to TRBJ2-3; TRBD2 might be the D (5 bases). The CDR3 contains 13 residues. The ends were cut back, 6 bases at V and 1 base at J, with 11 bases in the middle. Germline V CDR1 and CDR2: DFQATT, SNEGSKA (reference sequence). The CDR3: CSARSSRTDTQYF. The CDR3 bases are TGCAGTGCCCGCTCTAGCCGCACAGATACGCAGTATTTT.

A remark on this clonotype: A read error is possible here, since a much larger clone lies one base away. The V gene is TRBV27, the J gene TRBJ1-5; D call uncertain. The CDR3 has 13 amino acids. Germline V gene sequence: CDR1 MNHEY, CDR2 SMNVEV (reference sequence). The CDR3 is CASSFNAHQPRHF. The DNA for the CDR3 is TGTGCCAGCAGTTTTAATGCCCACCAGCCCCGGCATTTT.